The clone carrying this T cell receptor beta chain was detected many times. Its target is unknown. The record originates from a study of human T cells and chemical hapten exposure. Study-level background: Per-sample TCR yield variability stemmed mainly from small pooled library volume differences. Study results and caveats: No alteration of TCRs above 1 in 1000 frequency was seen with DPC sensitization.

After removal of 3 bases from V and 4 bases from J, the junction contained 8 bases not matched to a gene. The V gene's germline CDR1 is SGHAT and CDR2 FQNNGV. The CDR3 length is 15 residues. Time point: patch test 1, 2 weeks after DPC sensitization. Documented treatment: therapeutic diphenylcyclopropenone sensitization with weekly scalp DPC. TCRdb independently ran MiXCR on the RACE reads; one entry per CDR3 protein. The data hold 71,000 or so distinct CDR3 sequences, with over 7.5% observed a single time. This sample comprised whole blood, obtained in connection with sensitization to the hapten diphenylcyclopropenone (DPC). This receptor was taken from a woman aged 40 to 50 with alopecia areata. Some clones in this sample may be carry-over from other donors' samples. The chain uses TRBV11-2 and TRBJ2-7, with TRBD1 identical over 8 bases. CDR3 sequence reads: CASSFSDTGGYEQYF. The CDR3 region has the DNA TGTGCCAGCAGCTTTTCCGACACAGGGGGGTACGAGCAGTACTTC. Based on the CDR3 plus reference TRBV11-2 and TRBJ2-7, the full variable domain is EAGVAQSPRYKIIEKRQSVAFWCNPISGHATLYWYQQILGQGPKLLIQFQNNGVVDDSQLPKDRFSAERLKGVDSTLKIQPAKLEDSAVYLCASSFSDTGGYEQYFGPGTRLTVT.